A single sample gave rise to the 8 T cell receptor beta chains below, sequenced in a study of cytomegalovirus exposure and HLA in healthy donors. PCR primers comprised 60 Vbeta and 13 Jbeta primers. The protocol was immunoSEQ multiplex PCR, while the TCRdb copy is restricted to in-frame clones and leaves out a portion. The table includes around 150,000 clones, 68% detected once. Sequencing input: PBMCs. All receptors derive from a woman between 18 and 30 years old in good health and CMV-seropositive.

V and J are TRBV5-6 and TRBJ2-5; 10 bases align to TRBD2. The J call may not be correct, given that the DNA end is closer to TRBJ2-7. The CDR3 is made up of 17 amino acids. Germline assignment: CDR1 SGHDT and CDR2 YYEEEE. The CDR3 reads CASSLVRASGSSYEQYF. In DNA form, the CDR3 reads TGTGCCAGCAGCTTGGTCAGGGCTAGCGGGAGCTCCTACGAGCAGTACTTC.

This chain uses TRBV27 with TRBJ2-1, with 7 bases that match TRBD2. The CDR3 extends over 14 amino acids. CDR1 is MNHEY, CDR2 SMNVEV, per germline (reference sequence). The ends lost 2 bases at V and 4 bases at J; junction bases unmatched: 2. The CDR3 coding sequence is TGTGCCAGCAGTTTAGCGGGGGAATACAATGAGCAGTTCTTC. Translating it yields CASSLAGEYNEQFF.

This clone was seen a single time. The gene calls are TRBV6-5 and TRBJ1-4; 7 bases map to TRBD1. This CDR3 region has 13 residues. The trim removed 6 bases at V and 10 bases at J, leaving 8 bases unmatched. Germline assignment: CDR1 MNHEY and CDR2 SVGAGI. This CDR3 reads CASRAQGFGKLFF. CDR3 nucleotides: TGTGCCAGCAGGGCACAGGGGTTTGGAAAACTGTTTTTT.

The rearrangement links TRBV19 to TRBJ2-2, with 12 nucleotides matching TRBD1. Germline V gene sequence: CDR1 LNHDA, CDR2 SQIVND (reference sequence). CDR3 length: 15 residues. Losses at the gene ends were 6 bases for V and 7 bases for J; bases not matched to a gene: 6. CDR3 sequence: CASRPGQGAIGELFF. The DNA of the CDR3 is TGTGCCAGTAGACCGGGACAGGGGGCAATCGGGGAGCTGTTTTTT.

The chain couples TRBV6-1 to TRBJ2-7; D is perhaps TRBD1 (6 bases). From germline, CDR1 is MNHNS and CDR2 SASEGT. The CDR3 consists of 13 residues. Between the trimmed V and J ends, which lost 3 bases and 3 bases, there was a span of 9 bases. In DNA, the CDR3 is TGTGCCAGCAGTGACGGGACAATCTACGAGCAGTACTTC. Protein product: CASSDGTIYEQYF.

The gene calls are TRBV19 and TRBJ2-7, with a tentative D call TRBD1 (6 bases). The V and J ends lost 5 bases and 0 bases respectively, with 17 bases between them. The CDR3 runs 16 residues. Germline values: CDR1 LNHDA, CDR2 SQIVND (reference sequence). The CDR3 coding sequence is TGTGCCAGTAGTGATGGGTCAGGGGCCACCTCCTACGAGCAGTACTTC. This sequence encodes CASSDGSGATSYEQYF.

In nucleotides, the CDR3 is TGTGCCACCAGCAGGGGGGTAAAGTTGGGGAGGGCCCGTAACGGGGAGCTGTTTTTT. Protein product: CATSRGVKLGRARNGELFF. The chain employs TRBV15 and TRBJ2-2; 7 nucleotides agree with TRBD2. V was clipped by 3 bases and J by 7 bases; unmatched bases: 20. This CDR3 has 19 amino acids. Looked up from germline, CDR1 is LNHNV and CDR2 is YYDKDF (reference sequence).

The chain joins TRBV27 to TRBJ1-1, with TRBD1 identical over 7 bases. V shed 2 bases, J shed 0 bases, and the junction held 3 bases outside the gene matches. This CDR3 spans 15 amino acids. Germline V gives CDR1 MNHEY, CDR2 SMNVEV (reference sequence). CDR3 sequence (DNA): TGTGCCAGCAGTTTAATGGGACAGCTGAACACTGAAGCTTTCTTT. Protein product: CASSLMGQLNTEAFF.